Below, 7 T cell receptor beta chains from the same sample are listed, as sequenced in a study of shared clonotypes between healthy human individuals (dated by TCRdb to the early 2020s). CD8 naive samples were CD45RO-negative cells positively selected for CCR7, giving a CD45RA+CCR7+ population that excluded TemRA cells. Library prep was done by the immunoSEQ multiplex PCR assay. TCRdb took this table from immuneACCESS and kept in-frame rearrangements with V and J called. Such tables lack part of the clones; where checked against another copy, unresolved V genes explain under half of the gap, and the rest is unexplained. For this sample the table gives fewer than 1 million clones, of which roughly 96% were detected only once. The ten most abundant clones make up less than 0.25% of the sample. What was sequenced was naive CD8+ T cells sorted from blood. The sample's cell subset or site label is to be understood as: CD45RA+CCR7+. The origin of the receptors is a young man in good health.

The J gene is TRBJ1-5, the V gene TRBV5-1, with unresolved D. The CDR3 contains 15 residues. Germline V gene sequence: CDR1 SGHRS, CDR2 YFSETQ. Trimming took off 0 bases at V and 5 bases at J, with 12 bases between the two ends. The CDR3 region is CASSLDISEDQPQHF. In nucleotides, the CDR3 is TGCGCCAGCAGCTTGGATATCTCGGAGGATCAGCCCCAGCATTTT.

The chain combines TRBV4-3 with TRBJ2-7; tentatively, D is TRBD1 (5 bases). From germline, CDR1 is LGHNA and CDR2 YSLEER. The V gene lost 0 bases and the J gene lost 3 bases, with 12 bases spanning the gap. This CDR3 is 15 amino acids long. The CDR3 loop reads CASSQDQGTGYEQYF. Written as DNA, the CDR3 is TGCGCCAGCAGCCAAGATCAGGGAACTGGCTACGAGCAGTACTTC.

The rearrangement uses TRBV6-5 and TRBJ2-1; D not certain. This CDR3 has 14 residues. Germline-derived CDR1 and CDR2 are MNHEY and SVGAGI. V was pared by 2 bases and J by 12 bases, with 17 bases between. The CDR3 region is CASSYGVERDVQFF. CDR3 bases: TGTGCCAGCAGTTACGGAGTCGAGCGAGACGTGCAGTTCTTC.

The rearrangement uses TRBV15 and TRBJ2-7; D not certain. V was pared by 3 bases and J by 3 bases, with 12 bases between. The CDR3 is 14 residues long. Germline assignment: CDR1 LNHNV and CDR2 YYDKDF (reference sequence). CDR3 sequence reads: CATSRDASNYEQYF. CDR3 sequence (DNA): TGTGCCACCAGCAGGGACGCATCAAACTACGAGCAGTACTTC.

J is TRBJ2-7 and V is TRBV7-9; D is unresolved. Deletions cut 5 bases from V and 2 bases from J, with 19 bases between. CDR1 is SEHNR, CDR2 FQNEAQ, per germline (reference sequence). The CDR3 has 16 residues. This CDR3 is CASSTPLGENPYEQYF. CDR3 nucleotides: TGTGCCAGCAGCACCCCATTAGGAGAGAACCCCTACGAGCAGTACTTC.

The chain combines TRBV27 with TRBJ2-7; no reliable D call. Trimming took off 2 bases at V and 7 bases at J, with 9 bases between the two ends. This CDR3 contains 12 residues. Germline loops: CDR1 MNHEY, CDR2 SMNVEV (reference sequence). The CDR3 DNA follows: TGTGCCAGCAGTTTAACCGGCTTGGAGCAGTACTTC. This codes for CASSLTGLEQYF.

The chain is built from TRBV27 and TRBJ1-5; D unclear. V was clipped by 3 bases and J by 7 bases, with 10 bases between them. Germline-derived CDR1 and CDR2 are MNHEY and SMNVEV (reference sequence). The CDR3 is made up of 13 amino acids. CDR3 region: CASSFGITQPQHF. Written as DNA, the CDR3 is TGTGCCAGCAGTTTCGGTATTACACAGCCCCAGCATTTT.